This TCR beta chain was sequenced during a study of cytomegalovirus exposure and HLA in healthy donors. Study outcomes and limitations: By HLA locus, TCR association rates varied in a later analysis, with DRB1 showing the most and HLA-C the fewest.

On this clone itself: The antigen is undetermined.

The primer mix had 60 Vbeta and 13 Jbeta primers. Assay: immunoSEQ multiplex PCR; the TCRdb copy retains only in-frame clones and omits some. The sample lists about 140,000 clones; approximately 84% were seen once. V lost 4 bases to trimming and J lost 3 bases, with 16 bases between them. The CDR3 runs to 15 residues. The germline gives CDR1 SGHDN, CDR2 FVKESK. The chain is built from TRBV14 and TRBJ2-7, with D hard to call. The receptor was derived from a man aged 25-45 years in good health and CMV-seropositive. Source material: PBMCs. CDR3 coding DNA: TGTGCCAGCAGCCCTCGTGGTAGCAGCCTCTACGAGCAGTACTTC. Encoded protein: CASSPRGSSLYEQYF.